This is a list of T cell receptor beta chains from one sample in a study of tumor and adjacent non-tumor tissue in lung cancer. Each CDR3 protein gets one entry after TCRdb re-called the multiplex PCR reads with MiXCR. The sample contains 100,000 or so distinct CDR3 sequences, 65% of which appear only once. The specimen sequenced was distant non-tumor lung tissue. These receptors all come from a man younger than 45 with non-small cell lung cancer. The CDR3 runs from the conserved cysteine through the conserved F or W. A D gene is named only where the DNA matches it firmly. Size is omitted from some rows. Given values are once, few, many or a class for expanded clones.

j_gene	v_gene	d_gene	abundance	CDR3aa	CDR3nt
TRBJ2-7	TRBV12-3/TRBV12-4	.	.	CAGSLDDYEQYF	TGTGCCGGCAGCTTAGACGACTACGAGCAGTACTTC
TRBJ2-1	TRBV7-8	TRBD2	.	CASSLKSAGTSRSEQFF	TGTGCCAGCAGCTTAAAGTCTGCCGGGACTAGTCGCAGTGAGCAGTTCTTC
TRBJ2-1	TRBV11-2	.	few	CASTSRAGNNGQFF	TGTGCCAGTACCTCCAGAGCGGGTAATAATGGGCAGTTCTTC
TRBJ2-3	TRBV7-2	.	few	CASSSTSTDTQYF	TGTGCCAGCAGCTCGACTTCCACAGATACGCAGTATTTT
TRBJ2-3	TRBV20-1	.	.	CNAPRRGAYTDTQYF	TGCAATGCTCCCCGGAGGGGGGCCTACACAGATACGCAGTATTTT
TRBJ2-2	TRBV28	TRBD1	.	CASTYTHRGRSGELFF	TGTGCCAGCACTTACACACACAGGGGGCGATCCGGGGAACTGTTTTTT
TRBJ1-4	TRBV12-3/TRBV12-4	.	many	CASSLGSNEKLFF	TGTGCCAGCAGTTTGGGTTCGAATGAAAAACTGTTTTTT
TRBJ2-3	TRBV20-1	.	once	CTAMGRVDTQYF	TGCACTGCGATGGGACGGGTTGATACTCAGTATTTT
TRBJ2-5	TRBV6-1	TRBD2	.	CASRRLAVVETQYF	TGTGCGAGCAGGAGACTAGCGGTGGTAGAGACCCAGTACTTC
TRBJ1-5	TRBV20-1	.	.	CNAIGGGGFHQPQHF	TGCAATGCTATAGGAGGTGGAGGGTTTCACCAGCCCCAGCATTTT